The clone carrying this TCR beta chain was counted many times. The entry originates in a study of T cells in Graves' hyperthyroidism and ophthalmopathy. TCR beta CDR3 sequences were amplified from RNA transcripts. RT-PCR in the first round (using the HTBI primer set) targeted the TCR CDR3. TCRdb fed the multiplex PCR reads into MiXCR, producing one record per CDR3 protein. Here the sample spans around 340,000 distinct CDR3 sequences, around 18% being singletons. Looked up from germline, CDR1 is SGHVS and CDR2 is FNYEAQ. Trimming at V came to 0 bases and at J to 0 bases, leaving 8 bases not matched to a gene. The CDR3 is 18 amino acids.

Sequencing used blood. The receptor comes from a woman aged 40 to 55 with Graves' ophthalmopathy. The V gene is TRBV7-6, the J gene TRBJ1-5, with 7 bases aligning to TRBD1. The CDR3 region is CASSLAGGGTDSNQPQHF. CDR3 sequence (DNA): TGTGCCAGCAGCTTAGCGGGGGGCGGGACAGATAGCAATCAGCCCCAGCATTTT.